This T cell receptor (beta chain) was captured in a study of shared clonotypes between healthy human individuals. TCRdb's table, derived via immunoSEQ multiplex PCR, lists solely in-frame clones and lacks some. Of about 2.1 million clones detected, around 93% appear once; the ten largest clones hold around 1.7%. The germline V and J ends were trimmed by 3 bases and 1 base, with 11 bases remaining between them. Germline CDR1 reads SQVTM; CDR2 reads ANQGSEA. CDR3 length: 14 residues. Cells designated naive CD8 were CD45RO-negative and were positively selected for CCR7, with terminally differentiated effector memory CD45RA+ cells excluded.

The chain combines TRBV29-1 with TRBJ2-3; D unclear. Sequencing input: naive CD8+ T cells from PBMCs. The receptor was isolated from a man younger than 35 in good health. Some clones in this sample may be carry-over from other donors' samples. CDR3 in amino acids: CSVDGWIRTDTQYF. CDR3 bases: TGCAGCGTTGATGGCTGGATCCGCACAGATACGCAGTATTTT.